This is a list of T cell receptor beta chains from one sample in a study of blood T cells in healthy people across ages. TCRdb fed the 5' RACE reads into MiXCR, producing one record per CDR3 protein. The data hold about a million distinct CDR3 sequences, with approximately 49% observed a single time. The sequencing sample was made of blood. These receptor sequences come from a man in his thirties or forties in good health. CDR3s include the opening cysteine and the closing phenylalanine or tryptophan. The order of the fields is clone size, D gene, J gene, V gene, CDR3 DNA, CDR3 protein. D genes are given only for firm matches. Not all rows give a size; the values are once, few, many and, for expanded clones, a class.

NA NA TRBJ1-1 TRBV27 TGTGCCAGCAGTTTATCGGACAGTCTCACTGAAGCTTTCTTT CASSLSDSLTEAFF
NA NA TRBJ2-4 TRBV19 TGTGCCAGTAGTGCGCTAGAGCAACGTGGGGGGCTAGCCAAAAACATTCAGTACTTC CASSALEQRGGLAKNIQYF
NA NA TRBJ2-7 TRBV20-1 TGCAGTGCCACACCTCCGGTGAGACCCTACGAGCAGTACTTC CSATPPVRPYEQYF
NA NA TRBJ2-5 TRBV9 TGTGCCAGCAGCTTCCGGGACTCCATGAATGAGCAGTACTTC CASSFRDSMNEQYF
once TRBD2 TRBJ2-7 TRBV28 TGTGCCACCGAGCGGGACGGCCGCGCCTACGAGCAGTACTTC CATERDGRAYEQYF
many NA TRBJ1-1 TRBV7-2 TGTGCCAGCAGCTTAGAGGGCGCCCAAAGGGCTGAAGCTTTCTTT CASSLEGAQRAEAFF
NA NA TRBJ2-2 TRBV29-1 TGCAGCGTTGACTTGGACACCGGGGAGCTGTTTTTT CSVDLDTGELFF
NA NA TRBJ1-1 TRBV3-1 TGTGCCAGCAGCCAAGGGGACCGACAGATCGAAGCTTTCTTT CASSQGDRQIEAFF
few TRBD1 TRBJ1-5 TRBV12-3/TRBV12-4 TGTGCCAGCAGTGCACCGACAGGGGATAGCAATCAGCCCCAGCATTTT CASSAPTGDSNQPQHF
many NA TRBJ2-6 TRBV5-6 TGTGCCAGCAGCTTGATGCGGACTGGGGCCAACGTCCTGACTTTC CASSLMRTGANVLTF
few NA TRBJ2-4 TRBV7-2 TGTGCCAGCAGCTCCCCGTTGGGGGGGCCGGGATCCCTAGCCAAAAACATTCAGTACTTC CASSSPLGGPGSLAKNIQYF
many NA TRBJ2-7 TRBV10-3 TGTGCCATCAAGGGGACAACCTACGAGCAGTACTTC CAIKGTTYEQYF
NA NA TRBJ1-5 TRBV28 TGTGCCAGCAGTTTAGGCAGTTATAGCAATCAGCCCCAGCATTTT CASSLGSYSNQPQHF
NA NA TRBJ1-1 TRBV11-3 TGTGCCACGGGGGGGGCCCTAAACACTGAAGCTTTCTTT CATGGALNTEAFF
NA TRBD2 TRBJ2-1 TRBV20-1 TGCAGTGCTATCGGGACTAGCGGCCTAGAGCAGTTCTTC CSAIGTSGLEQFF
NA NA TRBJ1-6 TRBV29-1 TGCAGCGCCTGTGGCCTTTACTCGTCCTATAATTCACCCCTCCACTTT CSACGLYSSYNSPLHF
few NA TRBJ1-2 TRBV27 TGTGCCAGCAGTGACGGGGCAGGGGATGGCTACACCTTC CASSDGAGDGYTF
NA TRBD2 TRBJ2-5 TRBV20-1 TGCAGTGCTAGAGTCGGTAGCGGGGGTCAAGAGACCCAGTACTTC CSARVGSGGQETQYF
NA NA TRBJ1-6 TRBV13 TGTGCCAGCAGCGAAGGACGACGGTCACCCCTCCACTTT CASSEGRRSPLHF
NA TRBD1 TRBJ2-2 TRBV29-1 TGCAGCGTCACTTCCAGGGGGCGCGAAGGGACCGGGGAGCTGTTTTTT CSVTSRGREGTGELFF
NA TRBD1 TRBJ2-7 TRBV6-2/TRBV6-3 TGTGCCAGCAGTTACTCGGGACAGGGCCCCTACGAGCAGTACTTC CASSYSGQGPYEQYF
NA TRBD1 TRBJ2-7 TRBV12-3/TRBV12-4 TGTGCCAGCAGTCGATCCGGGACAGACTACGAGCAGTACTTC CASSRSGTDYEQYF
NA TRBD1 TRBJ2-3 TRBV7-9 TGTGCCAGCAGCTGGCCGGACAGGTTAGATACGCAGTATTTT CASSWPDRLDTQYF
many TRBD2 TRBJ2-5 TRBV11-2 TGTGCCAGCAGCACAGCGGGGGCTCCACAAGAGACCCAGTACTTC CASSTAGAPQETQYF
NA NA TRBJ1-2 TRBV5-1 TGCGCCAGCAGCTTCGAACAGGGTGGCTACACCTTC CASSFEQGGYTF
NA NA TRBJ1-2 TRBV20-1 TGCAGTGCTAGATACAGGGTGGGTGGCTACACCTTC CSARYRVGGYTF
NA NA TRBJ2-3 TRBV4-2 TGTGCCAGCAGCCAAGATGGGTTTGAGGGGACAGATACGCAGTATTTT CASSQDGFEGTDTQYF
few NA TRBJ2-7 TRBV5-1 TGCGCCAGCAGCTTGGTCTTTGAGTCCCACGAGCAGTACTTC CASSLVFESHEQYF
NA NA TRBJ2-1 TRBV18 TGTGCCAGCTCACCAGAGGGCAATGAGCAGTTCTTC CASSPEGNEQFF
NA NA TRBJ1-1 TRBV20-1 TGCAGTGCTAGTCCGGGACAGAACACTGAAGCTTTCTTT CSASPGQNTEAFF
NA NA TRBJ2-3 TRBV4-3 TGCGCCAGCAGCCAAGATTCGGCCGGGCACACAGATACGCAGTATTTT CASSQDSAGHTDTQYF
NA NA TRBJ2-5 TRBV7-8 TGTGCCAGCAGCTTGAGTTTCGTCCTCAGGGAGCAGTACTTC CASSLSFVLREQYF
NA TRBD1 TRBJ2-7 TRBV20-1 TGCGGTGCTAGAGTACCGACAGGGGGCGACTCCTACGAGCAGTACTTC CGARVPTGGDSYEQYF
once NA TRBJ2-3 TRBV30 TGTGCCTGGACCCCCCTCAGGGGAGCTAGCACAGATACGCAGTATTTT CAWTPLRGASTDTQYF
NA NA TRBJ2-1 TRBV15 TGTGCCACCAGCAGAGATAGACAGTACTACAATGAGCAGTTCTTC CATSRDRQYYNEQFF
few NA TRBJ1-4 TRBV7-6 TGTGCCAGCAGCTCGACAGTTGTGGAAAAACTGTTTTTT CASSSTVVEKLFF
few TRBD1 TRBJ1-2 TRBV27 TGTGCCAGCAGTTCCCCTCAGACAGGGAGCTATGGCTACACCTTC CASSSPQTGSYGYTF